This T cell receptor beta chain is from a study of human T cells and chemical hapten exposure (dated by TCRdb to the early 2020s). Concerning the study at large: For sensitization, 2% DPC in acetone was applied to a roughly 2 cm by roughly 2 cm area of upper inner arm skin. Libraries were pooled for sequencing, and variation in per-sample TCR yields was attributed mainly to small differences in library volumes within the pool. Weekly therapeutic DPC doses were additionally applied to the scalp of patients throughout the roughly 23-week study period. In alopecia patients, the study followed how the peripheral blood TCR repertoire changed in vivo over primary and secondary sensitization to diphenylcyclopropenone (DPC), a hapten. Patient blood was sampled pre-sensitization (week 0) and at 2, 6 and about 24 weeks after DPC sensitization. Twenty-nine alopecia patients provided blood for TCR sequencing at one to four time points (pre-sensitization, 2, 6 and 24 weeks). Patch testing on the upper back used Finn chambers containing 0.01% DPC, with scoring done after 6 days according to International Contact Dermatitis Research Group standards. The mostly female patient cohort included alopecia areata with under or over 50% scalp involvement, alopecia totalis and alopecia universalis.

On the study overall, not on this receptor specifically: All patients had alopecia, a presumed autoimmune disease, so their immune response might differ from that of healthy individuals. Expanded TCRs formed significantly more large CDR3 similarity clusters than pre-sensitization or healthy control sets, consistent with antigen-driven responses. The number of PT1 expanded TCRs positively correlated with patch test score, significant at thresholds 8, 16 and 32 but not 4. Repeated subsampling changed both the strength of the expansion versus patch-test correlation and the threshold at which the correlation became significant. DPC sensitization did not change the number of TCRs with a frequency above 1 in 1000, and there was no evidence of changes in global repertoire structure.

For this clonotype: What antigen it recognizes has not been identified. One base away there is no much larger clone; base qualities are not given.

This sample's time point label indicates: patch test 1, 2 weeks after DPC sensitization. In light of the paper, this sample's treatment or condition label describes: therapeutic diphenylcyclopropenone sensitization with weekly scalp DPC. At each patch-test visit, blood was drawn before the patch test was applied. Patients were eligible if aged 18 to 70, diagnosed with alopecia and judged suitable for DPC therapy, and pregnant patients were excluded. Total RNA was extracted from unfractionated whole blood that had been collected in Tempus Blood RNA tubes. From the germline V gene, CDR1 is SGHTA and CDR2 is FQGNSA. Trimming takes 4 bases off V and 4 bases off J; junction bases not matched to a gene: 4. From the cysteine up to the phenylalanine, the CDR3 has a length of 13 residues. Just CDR3 DNA is preserved here, 39 bases in frame from base 1. Library generation was performed with RACE. The listed sequencing device is NextSeq 500. During library preparation, unique molecular identifiers were attached to individual cDNA molecules so that TCRs could be counted quantitatively and reproducibly. From each blood RNA sample, both TCR alpha and TCR beta chains were sequenced. The authors processed their data as follows. The median number of TCRs per sample was 95,638, ranging from 23,224 to 690,600. The Decombinator software suite was used to annotate V, J and CDR3 in the TCR reads. Every sample was subsampled to the same number of TCRs (28,000) for the PS versus PT1 abundance plots. TCRs were defined as expanded if absent before sensitization and observed at least eight times at the 2-week time point. TCRdb cleaned the public reads at Q25 with fastp, built clones with MiXCR and kept in-frame beta chains. Duplicate CDR3 protein sequences are folded into a single record with the most common DNA and genes. The V and J calls shown here were made by TCRdb, not taken from the authors' results. Present in this sample are roughly 98,000 distinct CDR3 sequences, around 11% of which were seen just once. The ten biggest clones cover 2.1% of the sample.

The source of this sequence is a woman aged 40 to 49 with alopecia areata. Some clones in this sample may be carry-over from other donors' samples. Sequencing was performed on whole blood, taken in connection with sensitization to the hapten diphenylcyclopropenone (DPC). The chain uses TRBV7-2 and TRBJ2-7, with 7 bases matching TRBD1. The nucleotide sequence is given as TGTGCCAGCAGCTCGGGACAGCTTTACGAGCAGTACTTC. It is translated as CASSSGQLYEQYF.